This T cell receptor (beta chain) was identified in a study of T cell repertoires in cytomegalovirus infection. This clonotype was counted ten times or more. Its target is not known. Germline V gene data show CDR1 as SGHTA and CDR2 as FQGNSA. V lost 5 bases and J lost 2; bases outside the gene matches: 14. This CDR3 is 18 amino acids long. In TCRdb, the reads were re-called with MiXCR into one record per CDR3 protein. The data show some 120,000 distinct CDR3 sequences, about 9.5% seen once. Source material: PBMCs, sequenced either directly or after in vitro stimulation (not recorded which). The clonotype was recovered from a human donor in good health (CMV status not recorded). Some clones in this sample may be carry-over from other donors' samples. The chain combines TRBV7-2 with TRBJ2-3, with TRBD2 matching 9 bases. The CDR3 nucleotides read TGTGCCAGCAGCCCTCGGCTGTACGCGGGGGGGAACACAGATACGCAGTATTTT. This sequence encodes CASSPRLYAGGNTDTQYF.